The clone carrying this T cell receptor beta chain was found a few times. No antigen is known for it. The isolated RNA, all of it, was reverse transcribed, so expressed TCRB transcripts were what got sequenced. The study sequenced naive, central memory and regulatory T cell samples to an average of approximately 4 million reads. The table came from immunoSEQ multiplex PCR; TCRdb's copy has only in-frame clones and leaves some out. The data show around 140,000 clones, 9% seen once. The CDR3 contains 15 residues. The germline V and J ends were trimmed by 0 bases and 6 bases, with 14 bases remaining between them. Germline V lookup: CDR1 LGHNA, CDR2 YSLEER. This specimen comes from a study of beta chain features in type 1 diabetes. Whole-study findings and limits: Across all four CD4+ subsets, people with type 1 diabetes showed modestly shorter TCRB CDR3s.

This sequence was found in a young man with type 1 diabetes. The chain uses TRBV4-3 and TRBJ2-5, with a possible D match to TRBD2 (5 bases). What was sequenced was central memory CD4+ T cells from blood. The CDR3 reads CASSQDWRSFQTQYF. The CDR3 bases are TGCGCCAGCAGCCAAGATTGGAGGAGTTTTCAGACCCAGTACTTC.